This T cell receptor beta chain derives from a study of cytomegalovirus exposure and HLA in healthy donors. Use of 60 Vbeta and 13 Jbeta primers characterized the PCR. Here immunoSEQ multiplex PCR was the method, and the copy in TCRdb shows in-frame clones only, minus some. The sample includes approximately 150,000 clones, over 60% seen only once; the top ten take 13%. General observations from the study: Reported findings show TCR beta sequences accurately forecast HLA-A and HLA-B alleles in most subjects. Among the CMV-associated chains, a few were confirmed in vitro as specific for CMV antigens. Some TCR beta chains (roughly 150 of them) were listed as cytomegalovirus-associated. Most of the TCR beta V segments (in an earlier analysis) were productive either about 87% or about 30% of the time.

In its sample, this clone was seen a few times. The antigen is undetermined. The ends were cut back, 6 bases at V and 7 bases at J, with 12 bases in the middle. The CDR3 spans 13 residues. Germline loops: CDR1 SNHLY, CDR2 FYNNEI. This clonotype originated in a man between 35 and 55 years old in good health and CMV-seropositive. The rearrangement links TRBV2 to TRBJ1-4; D remains unclear. Material: PBMCs. DNA for the CDR3: TGTGCCAGCAGCGAGGGCGCGGGTGAAAAACTGTTTTTT. It specifies CASSEGAGEKLFF.